This TCR beta chain is from a study of type 1 and type 2 diabetes patients. Study observations and caveats: Some HECs seen only in T1D might also appear in more T2D or control samples. Type 2 diabetes and control V and J usage correlated highly, approximately 0.97.

Genomic DNA was the PCR template. The TCR beta CDR3 region was amplified using 30 forward and 13 reverse primers. TCRdb itself ran the multiplex PCR reads through MiXCR, one entry per CDR3 protein. The top ten clones hold roughly 13% of a sample with about 270,000 distinct CDR3 sequences, 40% to 50% of them seen once. Remarks on this clonotype: Its antigen is still unknown.

Germline lookup yields CDR1 MNHEY and CDR2 SMNVEV (reference sequence). The V gene lost 9 bases and the J gene lost 2 bases, with 7 bases spanning the gap. This CDR3 has 11 amino acids. Sequencing was done on a sample of peripheral blood mononuclear cells (PBMCs). The J gene is TRBJ1-2, the V gene TRBV27; D ambiguous. This TCR was sampled from a young man with type 2 diabetes. The CDR3 sequence is CASGRNYGYTF. The CDR3 coding sequence is TGTGCCAGTGGACGGAACTATGGCTACACCTTC.